The clone carrying this T cell receptor beta chain was seen at least ten times. The antigen is unknown. The length of the CDR3 is 14 residues. V lost 6 bases to trimming and J lost 3 bases, with 14 bases between them. These data come from a study of Graves' ophthalmopathy and Graves' hyperthyroidism. Regarding the study as a whole: As the model predicted ophthalmopathy progression, it achieved a sensitivity of roughly 69% and a specificity of about 72%. Among expanded thyroid clonotypes above 0.001 frequency, most also occurred in blood.

The authors amplified TCR beta CDR3 regions from RNA transcripts. HTBI primers served in a first-round RT-PCR, which a second-round multiplex PCR followed. One entry per CDR3 protein, called by TCRdb with MiXCR from the multiplex PCR reads. In the table there are some 200,000 distinct CDR3 sequences, 25% to 35% of which are singletons. Sequencing used peripheral blood. V and J are TRBV12-3 or TRBV12-4 and TRBJ2-5, with no clear D. The clonotype originates from a man aged 50 to 59 with Graves' ophthalmopathy. CDR3: CASRPTVLEETQYF. Here the CDR3 DNA reads TGTGCCAGCAGGCCCACTGTCCTGGAAGAGACCCAGTACTTC.